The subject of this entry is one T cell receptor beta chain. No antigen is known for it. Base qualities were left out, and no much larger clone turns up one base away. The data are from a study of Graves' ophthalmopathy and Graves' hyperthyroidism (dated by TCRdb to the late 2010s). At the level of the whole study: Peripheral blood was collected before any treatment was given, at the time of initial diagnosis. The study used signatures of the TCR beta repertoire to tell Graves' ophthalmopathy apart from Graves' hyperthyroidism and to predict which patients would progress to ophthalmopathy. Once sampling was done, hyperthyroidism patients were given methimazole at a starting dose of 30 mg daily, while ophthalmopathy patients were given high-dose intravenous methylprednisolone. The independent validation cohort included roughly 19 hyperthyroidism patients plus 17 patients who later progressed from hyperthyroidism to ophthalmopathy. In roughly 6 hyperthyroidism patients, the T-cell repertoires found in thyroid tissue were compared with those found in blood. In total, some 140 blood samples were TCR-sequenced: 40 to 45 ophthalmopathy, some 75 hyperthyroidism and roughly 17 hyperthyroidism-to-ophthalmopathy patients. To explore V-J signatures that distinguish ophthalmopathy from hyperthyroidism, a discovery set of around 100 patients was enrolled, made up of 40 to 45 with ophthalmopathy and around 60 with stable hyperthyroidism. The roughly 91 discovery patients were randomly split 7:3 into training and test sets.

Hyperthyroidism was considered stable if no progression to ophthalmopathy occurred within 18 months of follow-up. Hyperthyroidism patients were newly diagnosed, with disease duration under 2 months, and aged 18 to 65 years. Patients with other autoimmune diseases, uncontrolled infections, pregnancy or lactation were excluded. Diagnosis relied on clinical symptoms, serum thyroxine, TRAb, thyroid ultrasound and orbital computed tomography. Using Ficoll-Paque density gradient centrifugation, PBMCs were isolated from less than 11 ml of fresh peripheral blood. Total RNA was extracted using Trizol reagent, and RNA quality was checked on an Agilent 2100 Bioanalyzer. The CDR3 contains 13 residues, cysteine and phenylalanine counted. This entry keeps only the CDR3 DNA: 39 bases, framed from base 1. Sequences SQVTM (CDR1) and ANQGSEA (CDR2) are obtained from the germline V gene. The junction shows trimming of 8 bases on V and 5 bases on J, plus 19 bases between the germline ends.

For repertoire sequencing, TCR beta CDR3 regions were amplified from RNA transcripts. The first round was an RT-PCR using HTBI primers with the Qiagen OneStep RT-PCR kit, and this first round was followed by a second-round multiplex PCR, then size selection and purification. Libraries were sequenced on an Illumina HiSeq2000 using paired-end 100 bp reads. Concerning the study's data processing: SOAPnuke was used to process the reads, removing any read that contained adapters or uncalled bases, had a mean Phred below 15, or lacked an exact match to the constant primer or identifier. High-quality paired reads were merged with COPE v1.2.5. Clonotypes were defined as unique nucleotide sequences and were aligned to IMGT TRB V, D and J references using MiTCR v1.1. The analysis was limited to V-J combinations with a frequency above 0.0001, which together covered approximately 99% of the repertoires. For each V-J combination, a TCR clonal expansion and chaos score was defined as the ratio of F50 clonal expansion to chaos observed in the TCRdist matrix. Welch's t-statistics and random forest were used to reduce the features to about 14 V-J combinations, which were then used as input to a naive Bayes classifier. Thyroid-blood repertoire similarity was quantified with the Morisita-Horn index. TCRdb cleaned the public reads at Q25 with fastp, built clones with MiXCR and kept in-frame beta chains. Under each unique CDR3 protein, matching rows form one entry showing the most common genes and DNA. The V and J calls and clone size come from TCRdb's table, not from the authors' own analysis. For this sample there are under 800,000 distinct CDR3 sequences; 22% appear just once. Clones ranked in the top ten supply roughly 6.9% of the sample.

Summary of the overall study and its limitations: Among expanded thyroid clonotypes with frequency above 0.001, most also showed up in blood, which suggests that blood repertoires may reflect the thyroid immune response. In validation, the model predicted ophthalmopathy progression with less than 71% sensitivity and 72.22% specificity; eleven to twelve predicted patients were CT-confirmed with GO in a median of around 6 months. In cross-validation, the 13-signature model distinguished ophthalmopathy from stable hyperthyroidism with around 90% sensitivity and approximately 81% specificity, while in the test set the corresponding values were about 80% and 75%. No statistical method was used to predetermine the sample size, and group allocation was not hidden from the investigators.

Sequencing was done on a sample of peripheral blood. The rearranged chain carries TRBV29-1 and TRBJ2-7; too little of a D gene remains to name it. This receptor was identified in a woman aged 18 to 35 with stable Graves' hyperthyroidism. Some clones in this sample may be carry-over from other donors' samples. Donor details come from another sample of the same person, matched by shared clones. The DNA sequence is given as TGCAGCCTTCTAACATCCAAGTCGCACGAGCAGTACTTC. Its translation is CSLLTSKSHEQYF.